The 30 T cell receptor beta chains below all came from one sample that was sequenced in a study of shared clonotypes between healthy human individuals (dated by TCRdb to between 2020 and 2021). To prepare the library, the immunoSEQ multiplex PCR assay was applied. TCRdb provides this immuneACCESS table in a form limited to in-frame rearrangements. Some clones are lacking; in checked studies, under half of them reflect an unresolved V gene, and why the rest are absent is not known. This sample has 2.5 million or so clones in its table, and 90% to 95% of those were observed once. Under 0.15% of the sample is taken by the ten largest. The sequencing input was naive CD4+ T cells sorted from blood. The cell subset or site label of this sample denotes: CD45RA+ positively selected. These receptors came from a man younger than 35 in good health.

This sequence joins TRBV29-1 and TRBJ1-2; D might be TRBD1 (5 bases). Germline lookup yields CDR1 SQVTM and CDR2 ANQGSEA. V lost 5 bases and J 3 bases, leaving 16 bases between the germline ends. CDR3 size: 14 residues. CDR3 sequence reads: CSVSLAGRYYGYTF. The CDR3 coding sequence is TGCAGCGTTTCCCTGGCAGGGAGGTACTATGGCTACACCTTC.

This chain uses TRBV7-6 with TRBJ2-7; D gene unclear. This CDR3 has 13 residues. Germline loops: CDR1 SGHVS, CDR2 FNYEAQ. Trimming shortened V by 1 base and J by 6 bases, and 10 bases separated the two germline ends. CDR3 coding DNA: TGTGCCAGCAGCTTAGTCCCAGAGTCCGAGCAGTACTTC. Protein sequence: CASSLVPESEQYF.

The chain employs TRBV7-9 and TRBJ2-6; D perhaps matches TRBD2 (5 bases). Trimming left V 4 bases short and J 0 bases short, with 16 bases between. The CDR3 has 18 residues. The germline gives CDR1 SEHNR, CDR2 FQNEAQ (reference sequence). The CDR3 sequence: CASSSPPLLDSGANVLTF. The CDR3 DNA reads TGTGCCAGCAGCTCCCCGCCGTTACTAGACTCTGGGGCCAACGTCCTGACTTTC.

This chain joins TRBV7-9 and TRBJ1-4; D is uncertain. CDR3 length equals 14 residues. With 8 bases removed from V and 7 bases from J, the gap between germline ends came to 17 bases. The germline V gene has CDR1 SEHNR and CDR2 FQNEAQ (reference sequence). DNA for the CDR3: TGTGCCAGCTTGGGCGAGGTGACGGGTGAAAAACTGTTTTTT. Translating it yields CASLGEVTGEKLFF.

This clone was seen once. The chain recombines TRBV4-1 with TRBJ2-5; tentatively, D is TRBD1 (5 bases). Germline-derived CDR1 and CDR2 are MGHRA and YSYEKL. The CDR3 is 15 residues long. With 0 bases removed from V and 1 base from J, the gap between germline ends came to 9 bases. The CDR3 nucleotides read TGCGCCAGCAGCCAAGACAGGCAGGGCCAAGAGACCCAGTACTTC. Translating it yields CASSQDRQGQETQYF.

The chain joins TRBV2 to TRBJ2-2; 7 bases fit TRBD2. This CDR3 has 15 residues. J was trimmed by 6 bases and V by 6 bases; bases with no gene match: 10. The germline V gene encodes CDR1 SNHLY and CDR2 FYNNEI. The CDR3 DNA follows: TGTGCCAGCAGGGCTAGCGGACCGGGGGCCGGGGAGCTGTTTTTT. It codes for CASRASGPGAGELFF. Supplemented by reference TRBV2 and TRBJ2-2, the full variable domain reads EPEVTQTPSHQVTQMGQEVILRCVPISNHLYFYWYRQILGQKVEFLVSFYNNEISEKSEIFDDQFSVERPDGSNFTLKIRSTKLEDSAMYFCASRASGPGAGELFFGEGSRLTVL.

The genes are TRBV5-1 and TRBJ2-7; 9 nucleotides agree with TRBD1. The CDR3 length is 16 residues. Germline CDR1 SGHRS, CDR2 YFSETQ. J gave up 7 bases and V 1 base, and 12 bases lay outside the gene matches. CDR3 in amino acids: CASSLPGTGLWVEQYF. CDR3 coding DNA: TGCGCCAGCAGCTTGCCCGGGACAGGGCTTTGGGTGGAGCAGTACTTC.

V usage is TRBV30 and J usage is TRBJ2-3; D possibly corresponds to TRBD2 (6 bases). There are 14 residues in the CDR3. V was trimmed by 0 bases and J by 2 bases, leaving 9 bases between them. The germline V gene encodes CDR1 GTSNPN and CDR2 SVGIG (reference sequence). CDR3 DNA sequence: TGTGCCTGGAGTGTACCGGGGGACACAGATACGCAGTATTTT. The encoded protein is CAWSVPGDTDTQYF. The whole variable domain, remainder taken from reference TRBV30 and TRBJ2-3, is SQTIHQWPATLVQPVGSPLSLECTVEGTSNPNLYWYRQAAGRGLQLLFYSVGIGQISSEVPQNLSASRPQDRQFILSSKKLLLSDSGFYLCAWSVPGDTDTQYFGPGTRLTVL.

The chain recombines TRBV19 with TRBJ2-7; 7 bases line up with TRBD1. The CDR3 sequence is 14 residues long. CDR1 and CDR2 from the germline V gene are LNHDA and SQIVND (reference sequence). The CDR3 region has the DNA TGTGCTCCCAGGGGGTGCAAGCGTTCCTACGAGCAGTACTTC. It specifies CAPRGCKRSYEQYF.

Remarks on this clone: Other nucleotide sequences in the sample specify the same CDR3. The CDR3 DNA sequence: TGTGCCACCAGCAGGGGGACTAGCGGTGCCTACGAGCAGTACTTC. Protein sequence: CATSRGTSGAYEQYF. This chain connects TRBV15 to TRBJ2-7; 11 bases are a match to TRBD2. V was pared by 3 bases and J by 2 bases, with 3 bases of the junction left unmatched. The V gene's germline CDR1 is LNHNV and CDR2 YYDKDF (reference sequence). This CDR3 comprises 15 residues.

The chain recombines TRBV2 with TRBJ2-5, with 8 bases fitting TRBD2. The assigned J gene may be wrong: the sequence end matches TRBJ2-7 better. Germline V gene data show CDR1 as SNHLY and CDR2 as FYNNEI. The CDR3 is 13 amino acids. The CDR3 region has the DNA TGTGCCAGCAAGGAGCGGGAGTCGTACGAGCAGTACTTC. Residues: CASKERESYEQYF.

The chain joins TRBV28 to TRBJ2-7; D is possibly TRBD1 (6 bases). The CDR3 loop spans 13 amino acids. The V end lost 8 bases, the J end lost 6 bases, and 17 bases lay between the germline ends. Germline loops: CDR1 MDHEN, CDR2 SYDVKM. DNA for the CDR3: TGTGCCAGCCTTACAGGGCCGAGCAGCGAGCAGTACTTC. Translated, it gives CASLTGPSSEQYF.

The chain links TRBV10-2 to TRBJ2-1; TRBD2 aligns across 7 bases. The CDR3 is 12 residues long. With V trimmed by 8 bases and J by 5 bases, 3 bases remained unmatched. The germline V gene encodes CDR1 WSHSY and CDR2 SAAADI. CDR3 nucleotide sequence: TGCGCCAGCGGGGAGGGAGACAATGAGCAGTTCTTC. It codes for CASGEGDNEQFF.

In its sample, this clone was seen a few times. In nucleotides, the CDR3 is TGTGCCTGGCGCCTGGTAGGGAGCTCCTATAATTCACCCCTCCACTTT. Translated: CAWRLVGSSYNSPLHF. J is TRBJ1-6 and V is TRBV30, with unresolved D. V was pared by 5 bases and J by 0 bases, with 14 bases between. This CDR3 comprises 16 residues. Germline CDR1 GTSNPN, CDR2 SVGIG (reference sequence).

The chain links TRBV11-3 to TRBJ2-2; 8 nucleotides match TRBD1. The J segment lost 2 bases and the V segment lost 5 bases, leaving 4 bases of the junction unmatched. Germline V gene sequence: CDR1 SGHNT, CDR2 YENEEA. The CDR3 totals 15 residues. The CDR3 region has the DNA TGTGCCAGCAGCCACGCAGGGGGCAACACCGGGGAGCTGTTTTTT. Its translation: CASSHAGGNTGELFF.

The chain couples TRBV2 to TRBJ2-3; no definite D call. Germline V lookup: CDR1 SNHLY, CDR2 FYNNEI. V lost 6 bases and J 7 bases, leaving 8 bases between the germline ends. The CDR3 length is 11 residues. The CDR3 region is CASSAEYTQYF. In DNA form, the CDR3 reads TGTGCCAGCAGCGCCGAATATACGCAGTATTTT.

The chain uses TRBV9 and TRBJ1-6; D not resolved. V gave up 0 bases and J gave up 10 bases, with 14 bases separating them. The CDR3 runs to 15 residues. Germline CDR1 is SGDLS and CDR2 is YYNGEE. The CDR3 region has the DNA TGTGCCAGCAGCGTAGAATCCGGCTGGCGATCACCCCTCCACTTT. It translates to CASSVESGWRSPLHF.

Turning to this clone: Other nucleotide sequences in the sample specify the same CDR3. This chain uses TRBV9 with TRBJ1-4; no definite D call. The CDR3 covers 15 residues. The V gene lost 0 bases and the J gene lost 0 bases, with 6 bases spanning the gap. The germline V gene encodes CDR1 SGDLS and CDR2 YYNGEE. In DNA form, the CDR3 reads TGTGCCAGCAGCGTAGTAGGGCCAACTAATGAAAAACTGTTTTTT. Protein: CASSVVGPTNEKLFF.

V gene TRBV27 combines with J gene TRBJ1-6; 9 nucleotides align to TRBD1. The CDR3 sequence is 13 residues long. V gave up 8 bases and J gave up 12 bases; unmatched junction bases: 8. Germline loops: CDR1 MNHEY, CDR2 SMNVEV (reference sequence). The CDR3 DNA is TGTGCCAGCGGAATGGGGACAGGGTTACCCCTCCACTTT. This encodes CASGMGTGLPLHF.

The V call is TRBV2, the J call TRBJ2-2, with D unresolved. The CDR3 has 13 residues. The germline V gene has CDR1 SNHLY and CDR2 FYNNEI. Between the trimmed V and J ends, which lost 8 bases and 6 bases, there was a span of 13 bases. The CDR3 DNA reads TGTGCCAGCGGTAGACTTGAACCCGGGGAGCTGTTTTTT. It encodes CASGRLEPGELFF.

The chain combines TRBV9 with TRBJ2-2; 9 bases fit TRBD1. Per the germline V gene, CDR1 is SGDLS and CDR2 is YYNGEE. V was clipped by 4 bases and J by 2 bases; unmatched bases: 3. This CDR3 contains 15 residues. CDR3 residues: CASSSGQGNTGELFF. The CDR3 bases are TGTGCCAGCAGCTCGGGACAGGGTAACACCGGGGAGCTGTTTTTT.

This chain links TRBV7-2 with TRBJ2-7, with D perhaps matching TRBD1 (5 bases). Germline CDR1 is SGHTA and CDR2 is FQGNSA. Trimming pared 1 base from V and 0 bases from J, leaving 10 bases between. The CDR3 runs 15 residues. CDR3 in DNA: TGTGCCAGCAGCTTAGGACAGTCCGACTCCTACGAGCAGTACTTC. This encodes CASSLGQSDSYEQYF.

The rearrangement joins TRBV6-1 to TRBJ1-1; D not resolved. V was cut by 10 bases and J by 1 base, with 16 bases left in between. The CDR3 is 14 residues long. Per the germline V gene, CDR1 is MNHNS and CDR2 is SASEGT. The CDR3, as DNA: TGTGCCACCCGGGCGGGGAATACGAACACTGAAGCTTTCTTT. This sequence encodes CATRAGNTNTEAFF.

CDR3 amino acids: CAYRGANYGYTF. The CDR3 DNA reads TGTGCTTACAGGGGAGCTAACTATGGCTACACCTTC. The chain employs TRBV30 and TRBJ1-2, with 7 bases aligning to TRBD1. The germline gives CDR1 GTSNPN, CDR2 SVGIG (reference sequence). The CDR3 totals 12 residues.

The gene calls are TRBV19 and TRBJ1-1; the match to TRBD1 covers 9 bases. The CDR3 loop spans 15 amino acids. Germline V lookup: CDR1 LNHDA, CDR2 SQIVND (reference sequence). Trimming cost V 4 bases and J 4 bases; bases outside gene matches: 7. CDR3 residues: CASSSHRGPGTEAFF. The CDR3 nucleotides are TGTGCCAGTAGTAGCCACAGGGGGCCTGGCACTGAAGCTTTCTTT.

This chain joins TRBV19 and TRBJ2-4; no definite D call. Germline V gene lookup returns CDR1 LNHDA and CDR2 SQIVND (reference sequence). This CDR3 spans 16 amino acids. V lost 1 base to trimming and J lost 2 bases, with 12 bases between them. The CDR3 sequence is CASSIGAGVTKNIQYF. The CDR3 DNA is TGTGCCAGTAGTATAGGAGCTGGCGTGACCAAAAACATTCAGTACTTC.

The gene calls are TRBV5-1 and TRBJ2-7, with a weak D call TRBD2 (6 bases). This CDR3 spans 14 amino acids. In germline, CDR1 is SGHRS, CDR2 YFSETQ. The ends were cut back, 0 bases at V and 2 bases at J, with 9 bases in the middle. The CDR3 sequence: CASSLVAETYEQYF. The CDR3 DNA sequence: TGCGCCAGCAGCTTGGTAGCGGAGACCTACGAGCAGTACTTC.

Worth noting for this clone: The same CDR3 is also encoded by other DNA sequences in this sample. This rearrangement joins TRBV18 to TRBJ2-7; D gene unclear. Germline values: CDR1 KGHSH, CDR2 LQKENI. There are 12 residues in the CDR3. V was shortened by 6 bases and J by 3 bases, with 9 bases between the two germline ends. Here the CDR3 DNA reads TGTGCCAGCTCCCAAGGAAGCTACGAGCAGTACTTC. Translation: CASSQGSYEQYF.

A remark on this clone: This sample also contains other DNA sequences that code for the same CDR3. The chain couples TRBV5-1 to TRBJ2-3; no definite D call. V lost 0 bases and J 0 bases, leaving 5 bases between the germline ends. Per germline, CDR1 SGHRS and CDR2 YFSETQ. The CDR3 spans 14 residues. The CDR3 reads CASSLDSSTDTQYF. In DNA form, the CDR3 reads TGCGCCAGCAGCTTGGATTCTAGCACAGATACGCAGTATTTT.

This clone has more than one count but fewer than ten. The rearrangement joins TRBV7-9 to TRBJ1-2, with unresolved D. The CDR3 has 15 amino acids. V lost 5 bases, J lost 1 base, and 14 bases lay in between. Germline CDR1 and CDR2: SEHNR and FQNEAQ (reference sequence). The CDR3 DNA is TGTGCCAGCAGCATCGGGTCCGTCAGTAACTATGGCTACACCTTC. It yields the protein CASSIGSVSNYGYTF.